A single TCR beta chain is shown here with its context. This entry is derived from a study of technical replicates of blood from a handful of donors. CDR3 length: 14 amino acids. Trimming took 6 bases from V and 3 from J; bases not matched to a gene: 6. Per the germline V gene, CDR1 is SGHKS and CDR2 is YYEKEE (reference sequence). Clones were sequenced by immunoSEQ multiplex PCR, and TCRdb holds only the in-frame ones, with some missing. The sample includes tens of thousands of clones, 75% to 95% of them seen just once. This TCR was recovered from a human donor in good health. Some clones in this sample may be carry-over from other donors' samples. What was sequenced was T cells isolated from PBMCs. This chain links TRBV5-5 with TRBJ2-7; 10 bases fit TRBD1. CDR3 nucleotides: TGTGCCAGCACCCCGGGGGACAGGGGCTACGAGCAGTACTTC. This sequence encodes CASTPGDRGYEQYF.